Each of the 23 T cell receptor beta chains below was sequenced from the same sample in a study of radiotherapy plus CTLA-4 blockade in lung cancer. This table comes from immunoSEQ multiplex PCR, and its TCRdb copy is limited to in-frame clones, with some not included. Of under 95,000 clones listed, around 79% are singletons. This sample comprised peripheral blood, obtained from a patient treated with radiotherapy plus ipilimumab. These receptor sequences come from a human donor with non-small cell lung cancer whose response to radiotherapy plus ipilimumab could not be evaluated. Some clones in this sample may be carry-over from other donors' samples.

V gene TRBV2 combines with J gene TRBJ2-1, with D possibly TRBD1 on 5 matching bases. Trimming took off 9 bases at V and 1 base at J, with 7 bases between the two ends. Per the germline V gene, CDR1 is SNHLY and CDR2 is FYNNEI. The CDR3 is 12 amino acids. The CDR3: CASRGSYNEQFF. In nucleotides, the CDR3 is TGTGCCAGTAGGGGATCCTACAATGAGCAGTTCTTC.

The V and J genes are TRBV10-1 and TRBJ2-7, with 7 bases matching TRBD1. The germline CDR1 and CDR2 sequences are WNHNN and SYGVQD (reference sequence). CDR3 size: 15 residues. J gave up 3 bases and V 4 bases, and 9 bases lay outside the gene matches. The CDR3 loop is CASSVSTGKDYEQYF. Here the CDR3 DNA reads TGCGCCAGCAGTGTTTCGACAGGGAAGGACTACGAGCAGTACTTC.

The chain recombines TRBV28 with TRBJ1-6; D is possibly TRBD1 (5 bases). The germline CDR1 and CDR2 sequences are MDHEN and SYDVKM. With 4 bases removed from V and 13 bases from J, the gap between germline ends came to 11 bases. This CDR3 is 12 amino acids long. The CDR3 sequence: CASSSPGGPLHF. The CDR3 region has the DNA TGTGCCAGCAGTTCCCCTGGGGGGCCCCTCCACTTT.

The J gene is TRBJ2-3, the V gene TRBV5-1; D gene unclear. CDR1 and CDR2 from the germline V gene are SGHRS and YFSETQ. The germline V and J ends were trimmed by 3 bases and 0 bases, with 14 bases remaining between them. This CDR3 comprises 16 residues. CDR3 sequence (DNA): TGCGCCAGCAGCTCCCGTAGCCTCCGGAGCACAGATACGCAGTATTTT. It codes for CASSSRSLRSTDTQYF. The full variable domain, in which reference TRBV5-1 and TRBJ2-3 provide the parts outside the CDR3, is KAGVTQTPRYLIKTRGQQVTLSCSPISGHRSVSWYQQTPGQGLQFLFEYFSETQRNKGNFPGRFSGRQFSNSRSEMNVSTLELGDSALYLCASSSRSLRSTDTQYFGPGTRLTVL.

The chain employs TRBV28 and TRBJ2-1; possible D gene TRBD2, 6 bases. The V and J ends lost 3 bases and 10 bases respectively, with 19 bases between them. Per the germline V gene, CDR1 is MDHEN and CDR2 is SYDVKM. This CDR3 has 15 amino acids. CDR3 amino acids: CASSFSGPLVGEQFF. CDR3 nucleotide sequence: TGTGCCAGCAGTTTTAGCGGCCCTCTCGTGGGGGAGCAGTTCTTC.

This chain uses TRBV9 with TRBJ2-3; maybe TRBD2 (7 bases). The germline gives CDR1 SGDLS, CDR2 YYNGEE. CDR3 length: 15 amino acids. Trimming left V 0 bases short and J 4 bases short, with 12 bases between. CDR3 region: CASSVVGGGPDTQYF. The CDR3 DNA sequence: TGTGCCAGCAGCGTAGTTGGGGGGGGCCCAGATACGCAGTATTTT.

This sequence joins TRBV11-3 and TRBJ1-1; D is possibly TRBD1 (5 bases). Germline lookup yields CDR1 SGHNT and CDR2 YENEEA. Deletions cut 5 bases from V and 2 bases from J, with 12 bases between. The CDR3 loop spans 14 amino acids. CDR3 DNA: TGTGCCAGCAGCGAAGAGGGACTAAACACTGAAGCTTTCTTT. Translated: CASSEEGLNTEAFF.

The CDR3 here is CASSQQGGNGYTF. For the CDR3, the DNA is TGCGCCAGCAGCCAACAGGGGGGGAATGGCTACACCTTC. The chain couples TRBV5-1 to TRBJ1-2; the match to TRBD1 covers 8 bases. The V gene's germline CDR1 is SGHRS and CDR2 YFSETQ. The CDR3 is 13 amino acids. Losses at the gene ends were 4 bases for V and 6 bases for J; bases not matched to a gene: 5.

V gene TRBV30 combines with J gene TRBJ2-7, with 8 bases matching TRBD1. The germline V gene has CDR1 GTSNPN and CDR2 SVGIG (reference sequence). Trimming at V came to 0 bases and at J to 4 bases, leaving 5 bases not matched to a gene. The CDR3 consists of 14 residues. In nucleotides, the CDR3 is TGTGCCTGGAGTGTCGGGACAGGTGTGTACGAGCAGTACTTC. It is translated as CAWSVGTGVYEQYF.

The chain has TRBV19 and TRBJ2-5; 12 bases align to TRBD2. From germline, CDR1 is LNHDA and CDR2 SQIVND (reference sequence). The CDR3 is 17 residues long. J was trimmed by 4 bases and V by 3 bases; bases with no gene match: 9. CDR3 in DNA: TGTGCCAGTAGTATTACGGCGGCGACTAGCGGGGGAGAGACCCAGTACTTC. It translates to CASSITAATSGGETQYF.

The chain recombines TRBV6-5 with TRBJ1-2; D possibly corresponds to TRBD1 (6 bases). V gave up 1 base and J gave up 6 bases, with 18 bases separating them. The CDR3 totals 16 residues. Germline V gives CDR1 MNHEY, CDR2 SVGAGI. As DNA, the CDR3 is TGTGCCAGCAGTTACTGGAGGGACATCGGGAGGGATGGCTACACCTTC. Translating it yields CASSYWRDIGRDGYTF.

J is TRBJ2-3 and V is TRBV5-1, with D perhaps TRBD2 (6 bases). The CDR3 runs to 13 residues. Germline V gene data show CDR1 as SGHRS and CDR2 as YFSETQ. V was clipped by 10 bases and J by 0 bases, with 12 bases between them. CDR3 in amino acids: CAGRSGSTDTQYF. The CDR3 DNA sequence: TGCGCCGGGAGGTCCGGGAGCACAGATACGCAGTATTTT.

This chain links TRBV18 with TRBJ1-3, with D unresolved. From germline, CDR1 is KGHSH and CDR2 LQKENI. The CDR3 is 17 amino acids. Trimming removed 1 base from V and 0 bases from J, with 13 bases in between. CDR3 DNA sequence: TGTGCCAGCTCACCACTTCTCGACAAAAACTCTGGAAACACCATATATTTT. Residues: CASSPLLDKNSGNTIYF.

This clone was seen a few times. J is TRBJ1-2 and V is TRBV19; D is possibly TRBD1 (6 bases). The germline gives CDR1 LNHDA, CDR2 SQIVND (reference sequence). The CDR3 is made up of 16 amino acids. Trimming removed 10 bases from V and 8 bases from J, with 29 bases in between. CDR3 coding DNA: TGTGCCATAGGGGGTGAATGGGGACCCCTCGACGGAGGCTACACCTTC. It encodes CAIGGEWGPLDGGYTF.

The chain is built from TRBV18 and TRBJ1-1, with D hard to call. Trimming shortened V by 4 bases and J by 6 bases, and 6 bases separated the two germline ends. The CDR3 has 11 residues. CDR1 is KGHSH and CDR2 is LQKENI in the germline V gene. As DNA, the CDR3 is TGTGCCAGCTCACTTCAGGCTGAAGCTTTCTTT. As protein: CASSLQAEAFF.

The chain is built from TRBV6-1 and TRBJ2-5; 7 bases line up with TRBD1. CDR1 and CDR2 (germline): MNHNS, SASEGT. J gave up 4 bases and V 5 bases, and 4 bases lay outside the gene matches. This CDR3 has 13 amino acids. The CDR3 region is CASSSGTVETQYF. The CDR3 DNA reads as TGTGCCAGCAGTTCCGGGACAGTAGAGACCCAGTACTTC.

The rearrangement links TRBV5-1 to TRBJ2-1, with 9 bases fitting TRBD2. The CDR3 has 15 residues. V trimming: 1 base; J trimming: 7 bases; junction bases outside the gene matches: 6. CDR1 and CDR2 (germline): SGHRS, YFSETQ. The DNA for the CDR3 is TGCGCCAGCAGCTTGACGGCGGGGGGGCGTAATGAGCAGTTCTTC. Translation: CASSLTAGGRNEQFF.

This rearrangement joins TRBV2 to TRBJ2-5; D is unresolved. The CDR3 consists of 12 residues. CDR1 is SNHLY and CDR2 is FYNNEI in the germline V gene. Trimming shortened V by 1 base and J by 5 bases, and 5 bases separated the two germline ends. The CDR3 nucleotides are TGTGCCAGCAGTGAAGACATCGAGACCCAGTACTTC. This translates into CASSEDIETQYF. The whole variable domain, filled in from reference TRBV2 and TRBJ2-5, reads EPEVTQTPSHQVTQMGQEVILRCVPISNHLYFYWYRQILGQKVEFLVSFYNNEISEKSEIFDDQFSVERPDGSNFTLKIRSTKLEDSAMYFCASSEDIETQYFGPGTRLLVL.

The chain has TRBV19 and TRBJ2-5, with TRBD2 matching 7 bases. This CDR3 region has 13 residues. The junction had 12 bases not matched to a gene; V was cut back by 10 bases and J by 7 bases. The germline gives CDR1 LNHDA, CDR2 SQIVND (reference sequence). This chain's CDR3 is CATNSGSKGTQYF. The DNA for the CDR3 is TGTGCCACTAATAGCGGGTCTAAGGGGACCCAGTACTTC.

This clone came up a few times. This chain links TRBV11-2 with TRBJ2-1; D is unresolved. This CDR3 is built from 13 residues. Germline CDR1 SGHAT, CDR2 FQNNGV. V lost 3 bases, J lost 8 bases, and 11 bases lay in between. The CDR3 protein is CASSFEQVDEQFF. In nucleotides, the CDR3 is TGTGCCAGCAGCTTCGAACAAGTCGATGAGCAGTTCTTC.

The chain uses TRBV6-1 and TRBJ1-4; tentatively, D is TRBD1 (5 bases). Per germline, CDR1 MNHNS and CDR2 SASEGT. The V end was cut by 1 base, the J end by 6 bases, with 12 bases between. The CDR3 extends over 15 amino acids. CDR3 DNA sequence: TGTGCCAGCAGTGAAGTCAGGGCAGGGTATGAAAAACTGTTTTTT. Residues: CASSEVRAGYEKLFF.

CDR3 DNA: TGTGCCAGCAGCCCCTCGGGAGGGGCGGGGGCTGAAGCTTTCTTT. Its protein product is CASSPSGGAGAEAFF. The chain combines TRBV27 with TRBJ1-1; D is possibly TRBD1 (5 bases). Trimming stripped 6 bases from V and 6 bases from J, with 20 bases between. From germline, CDR1 is MNHEY and CDR2 SMNVEV (reference sequence). The CDR3 covers 15 residues.

The V call is TRBV9, the J call TRBJ2-7, with a tentative D call TRBD1 (6 bases). Germline V gene lookup returns CDR1 SGDLS and CDR2 YYNGEE. This CDR3 is 14 amino acids long. Trimming took off 0 bases at V and 6 bases at J, with 13 bases between the two ends. In nucleotides, the CDR3 is TGTGCCAGCAGCGTAGCTACGTCAGGGGTCGAGCAGTACTTC. This gives the protein CASSVATSGVEQYF.